A selection of T cell receptor beta chains follows, all from one sample in a study of cytomegalovirus exposure and HLA in healthy donors. Libraries were prepared by immunoSEQ multiplex PCR; TCRdb keeps only in-frame clonotypes and omits some of them. The sample consists of roughly 43,000 clones, roughly 90% of them appearing once. Material for sequencing was PBMCs. These receptors came from a young man in good health and CMV-seronegative. Both conserved end residues are part of each CDR3. A D gene is named only where the DNA matches it firmly. Clone size is given for some rows only: seen once, a few or many times, or a class if the clone is expanded.

TGTGCCAGCAGCTCGCGGGTCACAAAAGTGAACACTGAAGCTTTCTTT	CASSSRVTKVNTEAFF	-	-	TRBV7-9	TRBJ1-1
TGTGCCAGCAGCTTAGGTCGGAGGGGGCGCACAGATACGCAGTATTTT	CASSLGRRGRTDTQYF	-	-	TRBV11-3	TRBJ2-3
TGTGCCAGCAGCTCCCAGCGGGGACCCTCATACGAGCAGTACTTC	CASSSQRGPSYEQYF	-	TRBD2	TRBV7-8	TRBJ2-7
TGTGCCAGCAGTCCAACTAGCGGGAGGGGTATCTACGAGCAGTACTTC	CASSPTSGRGIYEQYF	-	TRBD2	TRBV28	TRBJ2-7
TGTGCCAGCAGCTTATGGACAGGGAAGGCCGAGCAGTACTTC	CASSLWTGKAEQYF	-	TRBD1	TRBV11-2	TRBJ2-7
TGTGCCAGCAGCCTCGGACTAGCGACCTACAATGAGCAGTTCTTC	CASSLGLATYNEQFF	-	TRBD2	TRBV5-4	TRBJ2-1
TGTGCCAGCAGCTGGGCGACGAACACCGGGGAGCTGTTTTTT	CASSWATNTGELFF	-	-	TRBV7-3	TRBJ2-2
TGTGCCAGCAGCATCTTGCCGACACAGAACACTGAAGCTTTCTTT	CASSILPTQNTEAFF	-	-	TRBV7-8	TRBJ1-1
TGTGCCAGCACCGGGACAGGGACTAACTATGGCTACACCTTC	CASTGTGTNYGYTF	-	TRBD1	TRBV7-9	TRBJ1-2
TGTGCCAGTAGTATAACGGGGTTCGGCTATGGCTACACCTTC	CASSITGFGYGYTF	-	-	TRBV19	TRBJ1-2
TGTGCCATCAGTGGAGAGACAGGGGGCGGCGGGAACACTGAAGCTTTCTTT	CAISGETGGGGNTEAFF	-	TRBD1	TRBV10-3	TRBJ1-1
TGTGCCAGCAGTGCAACTAGCGGGAGTAGCACGACCCAGTACTTC	CASSATSGSSTTQYF	-	TRBD2	TRBV2	TRBJ2-5
TGTGCCAGCAGCTTAGCGCCGGACAGGTTGGGTGGCTACACCTTC	CASSLAPDRLGGYTF	-	TRBD1	TRBV7-9	TRBJ1-2
TGTGCCAGTACCACAAGCAATCAGCCCCAGCATTTT	CASTTSNQPQHF	-	-	TRBV19	TRBJ1-5
TGTGCCAGCAGCGTACAGGGGGACAGCTTATACGAGCAGTACTTC	CASSVQGDSLYEQYF	-	TRBD1	TRBV9	TRBJ2-7
TGTGCCAGCAGTGAATCTGGGACAGAGCATGAAAAACTGTTTTTT	CASSESGTEHEKLFF	-	TRBD1	TRBV25-1	TRBJ1-4
TGTGCCAGCAGCCACGGAGATACGCAGTATTTT	CASSHGDTQYF	-	-	TRBV11-2	TRBJ2-3
TGTGCCAGCAGCGTAGTCGAGGAGCGGAACACAGATACGCAGTATTTT	CASSVVEERNTDTQYF	-	-	TRBV9	TRBJ2-3
TGTGCCAGCAGCCCGAGGCGGACAGGGGTAGCGACTGAAGCTTTCTTT	CASSPRRTGVATEAFF	-	TRBD1	TRBV7-6	TRBJ1-1
TGTGCCAGCAGCGTAGGAGCGGGAGTCGGCTACGAGCAGTACTTC	CASSVGAGVGYEQYF	once	TRBD2	TRBV9	TRBJ2-7
TGTGCCAGGCAGGGGTTCCAGGAAGATACGCAGTATTTT	CARQGFQEDTQYF	-	-	TRBV7-9	TRBJ2-3
TGTGCCAGCAGGACTAGCGGGAGCTCCTACAATGAGCAGTTCTTC	CASRTSGSSYNEQFF	-	TRBD2	TRBV6-5	TRBJ2-1
TGTGCCAGCAGTCCACAGGGGGCGGACACCGGGGAGCTGTTTTTT	CASSPQGADTGELFF	-	TRBD1	TRBV28	TRBJ2-2
TGTGCCAGTAGTATAGCCCCGGCCAGGGTCTACGAAAAACTGTTTTTT	CASSIAPARVYEKLFF	-	-	TRBV19	TRBJ1-4